The sequence of this TCR beta chain was determined in a study of TIL therapy for anti-PD-1-resistant metastatic lung cancer. At the level of the study: Median tumor PD-L1 proportion score was 6%.

The libraries were made with immunoSEQ v3. Survey-level samples got some 2 million read pairs; deep-level samples got about 4.5-6.5 million. Data came from immunoSEQ multiplex PCR; TCRdb stores just in-frame clones and leaves some out. The sample lists 55,000 to 70,000 clones, around 87% occurring once. Germline loops: CDR1 MGHRA, CDR2 YSYEKL. The CDR3 spans 16 residues. V shed 6 bases and J shed 6 bases, with 22 bases lying between them. Regarding time point: pre-treatment sample, taken before nivolumab and TIL therapy. Overall study findings and caveats: Infused TIL clonotypes partially replaced the baseline blood repertoire, then decayed over months.

As to this clone: The antigen remains unidentified.

V usage is TRBV4-1 and J usage is TRBJ2-3; perhaps TRBD1 as D (5 bases). Sample: blood, taken at baseline. This TCR was recovered from a person aged 25 to 79 with non-small cell lung cancer. The CDR3 sequence is CASSQSPGLTLDTQYF. The CDR3 DNA is TGCGCCAGCAGTCAGTCTCCAGGGTTAACGCTGGATACGCAGTATTTT.